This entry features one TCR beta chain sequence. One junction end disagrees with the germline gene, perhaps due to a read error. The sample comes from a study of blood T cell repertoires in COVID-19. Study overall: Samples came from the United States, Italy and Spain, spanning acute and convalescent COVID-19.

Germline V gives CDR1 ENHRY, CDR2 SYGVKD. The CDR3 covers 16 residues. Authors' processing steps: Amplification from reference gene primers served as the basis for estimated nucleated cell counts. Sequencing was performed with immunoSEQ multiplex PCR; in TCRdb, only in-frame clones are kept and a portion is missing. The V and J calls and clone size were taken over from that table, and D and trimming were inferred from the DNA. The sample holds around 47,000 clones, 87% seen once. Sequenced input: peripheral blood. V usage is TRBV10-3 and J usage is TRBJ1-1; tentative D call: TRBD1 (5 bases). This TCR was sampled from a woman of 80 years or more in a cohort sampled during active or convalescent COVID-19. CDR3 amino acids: CAIREWQGRMNTEAFF. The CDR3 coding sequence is TGTGCCATCAGAGAGTGGCAGGGAAGGATGAACACTGAAGCTTTCTTT.